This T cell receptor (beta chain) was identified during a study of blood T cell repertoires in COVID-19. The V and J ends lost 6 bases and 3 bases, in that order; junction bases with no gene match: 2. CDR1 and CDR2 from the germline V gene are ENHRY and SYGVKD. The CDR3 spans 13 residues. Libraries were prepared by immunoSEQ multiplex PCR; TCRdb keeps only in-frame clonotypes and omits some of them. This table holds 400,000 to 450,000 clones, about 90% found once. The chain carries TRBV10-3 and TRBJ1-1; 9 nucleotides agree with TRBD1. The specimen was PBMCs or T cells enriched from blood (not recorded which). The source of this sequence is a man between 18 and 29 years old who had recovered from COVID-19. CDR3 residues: CAIRGQGDTEAFF. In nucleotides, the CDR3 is TGTGCCATCAGGGGACAGGGAGACACTGAAGCTTTCTTT.